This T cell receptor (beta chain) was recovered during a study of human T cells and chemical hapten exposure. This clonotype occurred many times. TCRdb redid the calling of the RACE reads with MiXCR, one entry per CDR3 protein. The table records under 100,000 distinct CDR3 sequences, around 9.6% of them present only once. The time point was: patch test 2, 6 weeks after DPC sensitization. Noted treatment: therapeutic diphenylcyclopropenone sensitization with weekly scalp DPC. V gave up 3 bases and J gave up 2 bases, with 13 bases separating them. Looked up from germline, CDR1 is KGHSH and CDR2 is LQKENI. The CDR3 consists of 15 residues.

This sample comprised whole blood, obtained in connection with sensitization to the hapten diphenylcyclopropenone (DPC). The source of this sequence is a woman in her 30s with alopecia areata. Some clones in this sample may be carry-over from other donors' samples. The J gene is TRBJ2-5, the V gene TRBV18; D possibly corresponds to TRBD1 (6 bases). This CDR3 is CASSPFGQNQETQYF. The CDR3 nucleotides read TGTGCCAGCTCACCGTTCGGACAGAATCAAGAGACCCAGTACTTC.